This record concerns one T cell receptor (beta chain) sequence. This sample stems from a study of OX40 agonist ivuxolimab in advanced cancers. Germline values: CDR1 KGHSH, CDR2 LQKENI. Trimming removed 4 bases from V and 10 bases from J, with 11 bases in between. CDR3 size: 12 residues. The method was immunoSEQ multiplex PCR; TCRdb's version includes in-frame clones alone and lacks a portion of them. The data contain tens of thousands of clones, 70% to 85% of them seen just once; the ten biggest clones take up over 0.4%. This receptor was taken from an adult with an advanced solid tumor such as melanoma, head and neck, liver or kidney cancer. The chain joins TRBV18 to TRBJ2-1; a weak D match, TRBD1 (6 bases). This sample comprised CD4+ or CD8+ T cells sorted from blood, obtained in a trial of the OX40 agonist ivuxolimab. The CDR3 DNA reads TGTGCCAGCTCACTCCGACAGGCGGAGCAGTTCTTC. The encoded protein is CASSLRQAEQFF.